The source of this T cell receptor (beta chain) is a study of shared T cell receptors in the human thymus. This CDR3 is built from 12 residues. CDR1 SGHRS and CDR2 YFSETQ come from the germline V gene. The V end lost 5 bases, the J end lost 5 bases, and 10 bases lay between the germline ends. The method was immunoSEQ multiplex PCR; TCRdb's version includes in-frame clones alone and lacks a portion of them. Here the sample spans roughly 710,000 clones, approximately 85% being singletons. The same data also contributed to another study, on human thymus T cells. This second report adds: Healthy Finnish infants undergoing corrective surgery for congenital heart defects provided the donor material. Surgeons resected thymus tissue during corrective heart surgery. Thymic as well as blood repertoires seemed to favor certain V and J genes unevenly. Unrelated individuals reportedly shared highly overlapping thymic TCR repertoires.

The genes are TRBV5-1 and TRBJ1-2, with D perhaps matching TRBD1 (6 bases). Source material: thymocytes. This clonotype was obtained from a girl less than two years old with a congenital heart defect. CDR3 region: CASSPGEYGYTF. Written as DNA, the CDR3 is TGCGCCAGCAGTCCAGGGGAATATGGCTACACCTTC.